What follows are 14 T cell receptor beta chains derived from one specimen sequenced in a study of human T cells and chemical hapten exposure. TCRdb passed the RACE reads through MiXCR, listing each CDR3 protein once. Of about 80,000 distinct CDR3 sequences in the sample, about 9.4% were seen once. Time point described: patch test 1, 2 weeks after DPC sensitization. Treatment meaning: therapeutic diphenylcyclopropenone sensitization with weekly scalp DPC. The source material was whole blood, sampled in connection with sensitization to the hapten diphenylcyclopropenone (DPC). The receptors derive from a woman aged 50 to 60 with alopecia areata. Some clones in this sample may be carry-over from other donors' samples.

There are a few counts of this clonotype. The chain's CDR3 is CSARSTGETQYF. The CDR3 DNA reads TGCAGTGCTAGATCAACGGGGGAGACCCAGTACTTC. The chain couples TRBV20-1 to TRBJ2-5, with D possibly being TRBD2 (5 bases). Germline V gene data show CDR1 as DFQATT and CDR2 as SNEGSKA (reference sequence). V shed 2 bases and J shed 5 bases, with 9 bases lying between them. CDR3 length: 12 residues.

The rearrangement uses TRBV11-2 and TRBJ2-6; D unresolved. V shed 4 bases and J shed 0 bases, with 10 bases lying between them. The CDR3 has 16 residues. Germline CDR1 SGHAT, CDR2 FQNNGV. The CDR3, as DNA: TGTGCCAGCAGCTCCGGACCTTCCTCTGGGGCCAACGTCCTGACTTTC. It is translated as CASSSGPSSGANVLTF.

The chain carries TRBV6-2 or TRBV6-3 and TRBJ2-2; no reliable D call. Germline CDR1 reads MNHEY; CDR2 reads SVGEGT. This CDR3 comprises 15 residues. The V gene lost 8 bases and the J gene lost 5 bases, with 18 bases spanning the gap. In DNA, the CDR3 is TGTGCCAGCCGGCCGACGTGGCTCCGGACCGGGGAGCTGTTTTTT. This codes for CASRPTWLRTGELFF.

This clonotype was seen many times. The chain's CDR3 is CASSFGTKQYF. The CDR3, as DNA: TGTGCCAGCAGCTTCGGGACTAAGCAGTACTTC. The chain joins TRBV11-2 to TRBJ2-7, with 7 bases identical to TRBD2. The CDR3 extends over 11 amino acids. The trim removed 3 bases at V and 8 bases at J, leaving 1 base unmatched. From germline, CDR1 is SGHAT and CDR2 FQNNGV.

CDR3 coding DNA: TGTGCCAGCAGTGCGGACAGATCGGGCCCCTACGAGCAGTACTTC. Amino acids: CASSADRSGPYEQYF. The chain is built from TRBV6-2 or TRBV6-3 and TRBJ2-7, with D perhaps matching TRBD1 (6 bases). In germline, CDR1 is MNHEY, CDR2 SVGEGT. Trimming pared 5 bases from V and 2 bases from J, leaving 16 bases between. There are 15 residues in the CDR3.

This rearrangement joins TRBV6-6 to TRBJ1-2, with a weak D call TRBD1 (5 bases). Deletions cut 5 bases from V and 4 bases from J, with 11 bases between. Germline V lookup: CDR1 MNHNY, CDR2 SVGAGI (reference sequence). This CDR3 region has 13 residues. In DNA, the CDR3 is TGTGCCAGCAGTCCGACAGCTTCCTATGGCTACACCTTC. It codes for CASSPTASYGYTF.

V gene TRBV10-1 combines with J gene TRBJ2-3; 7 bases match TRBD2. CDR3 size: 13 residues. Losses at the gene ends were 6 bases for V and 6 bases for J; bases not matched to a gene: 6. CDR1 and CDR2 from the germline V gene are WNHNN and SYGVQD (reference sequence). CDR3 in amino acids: CASSQGAGDTQYF. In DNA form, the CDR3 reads TGCGCCAGCAGCCAGGGAGCGGGGGATACGCAGTATTTT.

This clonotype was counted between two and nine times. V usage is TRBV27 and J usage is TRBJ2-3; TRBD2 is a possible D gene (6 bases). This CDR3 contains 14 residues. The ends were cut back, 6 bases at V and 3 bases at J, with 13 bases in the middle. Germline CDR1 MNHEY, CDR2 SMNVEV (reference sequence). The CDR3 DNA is TGTGCCAGCAGCCCCATTGGGGGGACAGATACGCAGTATTTT. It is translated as CASSPIGGTDTQYF.

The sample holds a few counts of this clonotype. For the CDR3, the DNA is TGTGCCAGCAGCGTAGCCGCCGCGAAAAACATTCAGTACTTC. It codes for CASSVAAAKNIQYF. The V and J genes are TRBV9 and TRBJ2-4; D is ambiguous. Trimming removed 0 bases from V and 4 bases from J, with 8 bases in between. The CDR3 is made up of 14 amino acids. CDR1 SGDLS and CDR2 YYNGEE come from the germline V gene.

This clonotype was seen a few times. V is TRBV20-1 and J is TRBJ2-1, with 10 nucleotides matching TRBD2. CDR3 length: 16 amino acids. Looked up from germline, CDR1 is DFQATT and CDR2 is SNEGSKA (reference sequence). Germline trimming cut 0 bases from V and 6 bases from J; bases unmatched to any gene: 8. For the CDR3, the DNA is TGCAGTGCTAGAGAACACCTAGCGGGAGTCGCCAATGAGCAGTTCTTC. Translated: CSAREHLAGVANEQFF.

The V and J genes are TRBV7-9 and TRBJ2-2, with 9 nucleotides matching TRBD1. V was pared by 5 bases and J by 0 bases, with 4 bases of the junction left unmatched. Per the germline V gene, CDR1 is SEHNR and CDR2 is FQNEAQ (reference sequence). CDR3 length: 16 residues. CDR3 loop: CASSQRDRANTGELFF. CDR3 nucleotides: TGTGCCAGCAGCCAACGGGACAGGGCGAACACCGGGGAGCTGTTTTTT.

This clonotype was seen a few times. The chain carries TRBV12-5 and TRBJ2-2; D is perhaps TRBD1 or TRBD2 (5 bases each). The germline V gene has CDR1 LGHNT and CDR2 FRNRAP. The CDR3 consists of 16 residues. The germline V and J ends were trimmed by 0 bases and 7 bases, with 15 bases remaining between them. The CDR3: CASGLVGTFGVGELFF. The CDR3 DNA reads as TGTGCTAGTGGTTTGGTCGGGACCTTCGGGGTCGGGGAGCTGTTTTTT.

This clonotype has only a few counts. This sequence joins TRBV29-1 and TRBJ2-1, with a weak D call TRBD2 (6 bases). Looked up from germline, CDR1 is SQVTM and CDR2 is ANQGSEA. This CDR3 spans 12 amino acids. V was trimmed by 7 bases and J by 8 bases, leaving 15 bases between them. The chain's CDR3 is CSADGGNDEQFF. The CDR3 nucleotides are TGCAGCGCCGACGGGGGTAATGATGAGCAGTTCTTC.

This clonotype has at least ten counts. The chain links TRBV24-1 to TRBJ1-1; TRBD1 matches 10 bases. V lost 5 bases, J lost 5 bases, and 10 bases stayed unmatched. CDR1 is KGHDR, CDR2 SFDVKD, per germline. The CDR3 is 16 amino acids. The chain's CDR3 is CATSAHRGTGDTEAFF. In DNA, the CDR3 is TGTGCCACCAGTGCCCACCGGGGGACAGGGGATACTGAAGCTTTCTTT.